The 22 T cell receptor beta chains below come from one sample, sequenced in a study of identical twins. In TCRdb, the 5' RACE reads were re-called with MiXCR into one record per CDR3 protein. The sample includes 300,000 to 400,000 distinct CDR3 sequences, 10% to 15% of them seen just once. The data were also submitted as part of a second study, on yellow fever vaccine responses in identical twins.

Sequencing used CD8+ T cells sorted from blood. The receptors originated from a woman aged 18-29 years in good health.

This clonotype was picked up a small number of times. The CDR3 DNA is TGTGCCAGCAGTAGGACAGGGTTTCTCTACAATGAGCAGTTCTTC. Its translation is CASSRTGFLYNEQFF. This chain connects TRBV2 to TRBJ2-1, with TRBD1 identical over 8 bases. The CDR3 totals 15 residues. CDR1 is SNHLY, CDR2 FYNNEI, per germline. V lost 5 bases and J lost 3; bases outside the gene matches: 6.

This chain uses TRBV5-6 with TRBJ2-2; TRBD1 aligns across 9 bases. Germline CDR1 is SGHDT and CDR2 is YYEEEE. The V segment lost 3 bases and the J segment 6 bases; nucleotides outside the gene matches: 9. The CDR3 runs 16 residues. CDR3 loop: CASSYEGQGMAGELFF. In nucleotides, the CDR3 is TGTGCCAGCAGCTATGAAGGACAGGGGATGGCCGGGGAGCTGTTTTTT. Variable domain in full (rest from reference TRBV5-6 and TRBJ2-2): DAGVTQSPTHLIKTRGQQVTLRCSPKSGHDTVSWYQQALGQGPQFIFQYYEEEERQRGNFPDRFSGHQFPNYSSELNVNALLLGDSALYLCASSYEGQGMAGELFFGEGSRLTVL.

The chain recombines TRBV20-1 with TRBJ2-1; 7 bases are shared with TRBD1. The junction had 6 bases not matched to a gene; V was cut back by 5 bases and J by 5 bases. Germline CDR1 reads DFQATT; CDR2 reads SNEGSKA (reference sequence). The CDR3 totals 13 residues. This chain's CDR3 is CSAHRDSNNEQFF. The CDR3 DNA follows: TGCAGTGCTCACCGGGACAGCAACAATGAGCAGTTCTTC.

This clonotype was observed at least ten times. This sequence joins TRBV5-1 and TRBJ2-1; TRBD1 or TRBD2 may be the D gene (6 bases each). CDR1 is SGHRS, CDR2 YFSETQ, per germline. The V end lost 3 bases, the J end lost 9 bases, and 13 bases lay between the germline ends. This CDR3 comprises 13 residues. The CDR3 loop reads CASSSRGASEQFF. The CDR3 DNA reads TGCGCCAGCAGCTCTAGGGGGGCGAGTGAGCAGTTCTTC.

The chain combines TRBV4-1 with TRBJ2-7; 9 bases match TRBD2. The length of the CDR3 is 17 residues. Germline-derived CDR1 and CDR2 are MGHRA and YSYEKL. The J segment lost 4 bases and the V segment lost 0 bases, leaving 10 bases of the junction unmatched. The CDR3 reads CASSQDQAAGGYYEQYF. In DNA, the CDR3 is TGCGCCAGCAGCCAAGATCAGGCGGCGGGAGGGTATTACGAGCAGTACTTC.

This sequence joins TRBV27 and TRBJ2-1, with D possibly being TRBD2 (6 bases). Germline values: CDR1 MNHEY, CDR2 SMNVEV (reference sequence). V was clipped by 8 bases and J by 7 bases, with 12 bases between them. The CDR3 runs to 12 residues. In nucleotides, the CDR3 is TGTGCCAGCGGGGTTAGCGGTAATGAGCAGTTCTTC. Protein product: CASGVSGNEQFF.

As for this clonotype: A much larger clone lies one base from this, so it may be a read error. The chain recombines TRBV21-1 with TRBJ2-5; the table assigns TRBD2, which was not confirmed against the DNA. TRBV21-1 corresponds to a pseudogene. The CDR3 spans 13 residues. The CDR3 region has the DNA TGTGCCAGCAACAAGGTAGTCCGGGAGACCCAGTACTTC. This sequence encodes CASNKVVRETQYF.

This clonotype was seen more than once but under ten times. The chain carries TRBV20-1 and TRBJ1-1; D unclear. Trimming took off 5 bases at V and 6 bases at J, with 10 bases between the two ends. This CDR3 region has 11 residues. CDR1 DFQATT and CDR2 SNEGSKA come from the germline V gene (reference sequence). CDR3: CSAFGGSEAFF. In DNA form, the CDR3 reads TGCAGTGCTTTCGGTGGGTCTGAAGCTTTCTTT.

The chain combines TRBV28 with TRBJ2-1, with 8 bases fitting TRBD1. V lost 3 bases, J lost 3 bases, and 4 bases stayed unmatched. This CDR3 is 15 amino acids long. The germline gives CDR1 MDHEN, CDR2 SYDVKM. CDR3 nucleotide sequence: TGTGCCAGCAGTTTTAGTACAGGGGGCTACAATGAGCAGTTCTTC. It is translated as CASSFSTGGYNEQFF.

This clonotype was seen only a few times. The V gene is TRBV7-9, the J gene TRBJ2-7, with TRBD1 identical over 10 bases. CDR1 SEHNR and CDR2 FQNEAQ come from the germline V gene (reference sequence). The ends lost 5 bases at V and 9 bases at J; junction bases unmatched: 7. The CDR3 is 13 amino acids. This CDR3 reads CASSVMDRGVQYF. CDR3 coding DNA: TGTGCCAGCAGCGTAATGGACAGGGGGGTGCAGTACTTC. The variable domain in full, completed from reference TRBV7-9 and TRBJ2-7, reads DTGVSQNPRHKITKRGQNVTFRCDPISEHNRLYWYRQTLGQGPEFLTYFQNEAQLEKSRLLSDRFSAERPKGSFSTLEIQRTEQGDSAMYLCASSVMDRGVQYFGPGTRLTVT.

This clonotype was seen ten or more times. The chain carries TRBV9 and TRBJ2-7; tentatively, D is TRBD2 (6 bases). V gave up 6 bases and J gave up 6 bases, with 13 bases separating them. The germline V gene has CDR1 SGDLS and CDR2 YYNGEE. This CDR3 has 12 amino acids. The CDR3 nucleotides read TGTGCCAGCACCGATCAGGGAGGCGAGCAGTACTTC. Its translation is CASTDQGGEQYF.

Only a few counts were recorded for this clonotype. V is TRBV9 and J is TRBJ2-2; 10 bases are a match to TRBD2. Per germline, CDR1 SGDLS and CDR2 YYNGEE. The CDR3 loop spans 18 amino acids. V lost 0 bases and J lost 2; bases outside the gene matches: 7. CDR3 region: CASSVVGSGGINTGELFF. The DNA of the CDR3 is TGTGCCAGCAGCGTAGTGGGTAGCGGGGGGATAAACACCGGGGAGCTGTTTTTT.

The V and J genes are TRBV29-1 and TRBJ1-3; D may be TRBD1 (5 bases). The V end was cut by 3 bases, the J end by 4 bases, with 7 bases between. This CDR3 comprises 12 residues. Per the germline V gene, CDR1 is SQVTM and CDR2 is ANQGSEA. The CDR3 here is CSVEEGGNTIYF. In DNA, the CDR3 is TGCAGCGTTGAGGAGGGGGGAAACACCATATATTTT.

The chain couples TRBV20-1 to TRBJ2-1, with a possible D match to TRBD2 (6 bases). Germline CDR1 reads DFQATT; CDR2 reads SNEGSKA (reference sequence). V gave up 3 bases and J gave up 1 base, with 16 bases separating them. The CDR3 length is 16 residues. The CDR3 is CSASGLAGRSYNEQFF. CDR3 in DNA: TGCAGTGCTAGCGGTTTGGCGGGAAGGTCCTACAATGAGCAGTTCTTC.

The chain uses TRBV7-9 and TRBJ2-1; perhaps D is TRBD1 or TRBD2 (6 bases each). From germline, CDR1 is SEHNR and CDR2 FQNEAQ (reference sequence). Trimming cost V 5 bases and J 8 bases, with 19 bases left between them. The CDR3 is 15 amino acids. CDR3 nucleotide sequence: TGTGCCAGCAGCCGACCCGGGGGCGAGGATGATGAGCAGTTCTTC. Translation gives CASSRPGGEDDEQFF.

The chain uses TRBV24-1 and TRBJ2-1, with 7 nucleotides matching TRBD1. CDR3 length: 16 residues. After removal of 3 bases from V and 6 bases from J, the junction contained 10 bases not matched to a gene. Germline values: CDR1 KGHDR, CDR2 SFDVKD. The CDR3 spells CATSDADRERGNEQFF. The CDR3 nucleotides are TGTGCCACCAGTGATGCCGACAGGGAGAGGGGCAATGAGCAGTTCTTC.

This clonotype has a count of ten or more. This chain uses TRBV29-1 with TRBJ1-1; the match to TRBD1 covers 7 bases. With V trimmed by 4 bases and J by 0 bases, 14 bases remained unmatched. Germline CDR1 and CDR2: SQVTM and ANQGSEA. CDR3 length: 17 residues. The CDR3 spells CSVVSFGTEKMNTEAFF. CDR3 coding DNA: TGCAGCGTTGTCTCTTTCGGGACAGAGAAAATGAACACTGAAGCTTTCTTT.

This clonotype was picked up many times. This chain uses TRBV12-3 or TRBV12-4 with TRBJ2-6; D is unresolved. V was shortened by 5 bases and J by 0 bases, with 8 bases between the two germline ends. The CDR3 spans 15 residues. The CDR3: CASSPDGSGANVLTF. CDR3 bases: TGTGCCAGCAGTCCCGACGGCTCTGGGGCCAACGTCCTGACTTTC.

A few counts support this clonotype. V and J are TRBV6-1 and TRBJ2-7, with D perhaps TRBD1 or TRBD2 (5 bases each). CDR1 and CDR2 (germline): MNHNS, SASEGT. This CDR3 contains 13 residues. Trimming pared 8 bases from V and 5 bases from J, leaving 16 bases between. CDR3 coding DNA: TGTGCCAGCGTCCAGCAGGGACGAAACGAGCAGTACTTC. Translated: CASVQQGRNEQYF.

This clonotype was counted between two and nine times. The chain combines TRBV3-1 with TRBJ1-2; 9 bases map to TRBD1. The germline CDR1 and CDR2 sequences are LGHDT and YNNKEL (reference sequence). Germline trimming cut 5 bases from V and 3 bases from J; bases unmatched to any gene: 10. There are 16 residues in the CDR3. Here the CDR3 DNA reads TGTGCCAGCAGCGCGATAGGGACAGGGTATGACTATGGCTACACCTTC. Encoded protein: CASSAIGTGYDYGYTF.

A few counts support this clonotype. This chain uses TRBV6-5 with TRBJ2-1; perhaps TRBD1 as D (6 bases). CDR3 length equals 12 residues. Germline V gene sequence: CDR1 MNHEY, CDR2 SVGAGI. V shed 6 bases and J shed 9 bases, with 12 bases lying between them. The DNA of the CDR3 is TGTGCCAGCAGACAACAGGGAGCTGAGCAGTTCTTC. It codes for CASRQQGAEQFF.

CDR3 protein: CASSQGLSSYNEQFF. CDR3 nucleotides: TGTGCCAGCAGCCAAGGGCTAAGCTCCTACAATGAGCAGTTCTTC. The V gene is TRBV3-1, the J gene TRBJ2-1; D not resolved. The germline V and J ends were trimmed by 1 base and 0 bases, with 7 bases remaining between them. CDR3 length: 15 residues. CDR1 LGHDT and CDR2 YNNKEL come from the germline V gene (reference sequence).